This TCR beta chain was retrieved from a study of blood T cell repertoires in COVID-19. Turning to the study itself: Sites across the United States, Italy and Spain contributed samples from acute and convalescent COVID-19.

The protocol was immunoSEQ multiplex PCR, while the TCRdb copy is restricted to in-frame clones and leaves out a portion. The data contain 150,000 to 200,000 clones, more than 80% of them singletons. Enrolment of Seattle patients took place during active infection, and they were followed longitudinally. This CDR3 is 16 amino acids long. The V segment lost 1 base and the J segment 8 bases; nucleotides outside the gene matches: 6. Germline values: CDR1 MNHEY, CDR2 SMNVEV (reference sequence). The sequencing input was peripheral blood. This rearrangement joins TRBV27 to TRBJ2-1; 12 bases are shared with TRBD2. This TCR was sampled from a woman in her forties with COVID-19, enrolled during active disease. CDR3 sequence reads: CASSLFLAGGAYEQFF. In DNA, the CDR3 is TGTGCCAGCAGTTTATTTCTAGCGGGAGGGGCATATGAGCAGTTCTTC.